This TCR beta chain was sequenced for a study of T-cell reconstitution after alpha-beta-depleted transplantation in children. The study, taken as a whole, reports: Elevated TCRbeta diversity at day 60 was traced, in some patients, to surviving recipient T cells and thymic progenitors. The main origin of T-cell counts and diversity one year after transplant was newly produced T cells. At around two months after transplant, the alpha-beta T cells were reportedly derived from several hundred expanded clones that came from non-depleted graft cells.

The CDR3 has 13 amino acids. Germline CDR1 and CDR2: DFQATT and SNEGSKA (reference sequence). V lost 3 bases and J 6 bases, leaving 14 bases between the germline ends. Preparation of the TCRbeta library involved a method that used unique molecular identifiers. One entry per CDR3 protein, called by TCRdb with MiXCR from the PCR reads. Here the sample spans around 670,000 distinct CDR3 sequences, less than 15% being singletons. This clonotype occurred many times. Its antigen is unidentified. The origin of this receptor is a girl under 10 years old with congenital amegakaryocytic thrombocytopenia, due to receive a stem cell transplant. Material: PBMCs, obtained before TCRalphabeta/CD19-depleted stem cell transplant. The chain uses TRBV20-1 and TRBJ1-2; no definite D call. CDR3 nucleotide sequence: TGCAGTGCTAGTTTGGGAGGTTTGAATGGCTACACCTTC. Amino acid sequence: CSASLGGLNGYTF.